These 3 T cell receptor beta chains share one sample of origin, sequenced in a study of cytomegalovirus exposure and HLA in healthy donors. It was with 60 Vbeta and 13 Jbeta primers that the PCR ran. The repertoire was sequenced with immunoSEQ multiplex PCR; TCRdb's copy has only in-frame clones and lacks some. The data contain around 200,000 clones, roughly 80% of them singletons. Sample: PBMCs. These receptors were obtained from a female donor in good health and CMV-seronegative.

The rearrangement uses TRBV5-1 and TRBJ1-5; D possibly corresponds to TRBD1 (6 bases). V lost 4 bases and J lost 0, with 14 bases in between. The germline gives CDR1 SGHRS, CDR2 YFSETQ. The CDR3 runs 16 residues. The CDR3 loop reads CASSPGQPYSNQPQHF. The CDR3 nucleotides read TGCGCCAGCAGCCCCGGACAGCCTTATAGCAATCAGCCCCAGCATTTT.

The CDR3 nucleotides are TGTGCCAGCAGCCACCGACGGACAGTTCTGAGCTCTGGGGCCAACGTCCTGACTTTC. Residues: CASSHRRTVLSSGANVLTF. The chain recombines TRBV5-6 with TRBJ2-6; D perhaps matches TRBD1 (6 bases). Germline CDR1 SGHDT, CDR2 YYEEEE. The CDR3 covers 19 residues. Trimming pared 4 bases from V and 0 bases from J, leaving 20 bases between.

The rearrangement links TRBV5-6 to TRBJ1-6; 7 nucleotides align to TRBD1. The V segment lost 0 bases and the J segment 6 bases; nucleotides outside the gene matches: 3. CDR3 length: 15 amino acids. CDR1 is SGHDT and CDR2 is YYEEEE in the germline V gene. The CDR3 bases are TGTGCCAGCAGCTTGGGGGACAGCGGTAATTCACCCCTCCACTTT. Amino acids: CASSLGDSGNSPLHF.